This T cell receptor (beta chain) was captured by sequencing in a study of blood T cell repertoires in COVID-19. The overall study: The analysed material was cDNA or gDNA that came from T cells, B-cell-depleted T cells, or PBMCs.

In the study's own analysis: How many nucleated cells were present was estimated from reference gene primer amplification. Clones were sequenced by immunoSEQ multiplex PCR, and TCRdb holds only the in-frame ones, with some missing. V and J calls and clone size follow that table, whereas D and trimming were derived from the DNA. This table holds fewer than 65,000 clones, about 88% found once. This CDR3 spans 14 amino acids. Germline V gene data show CDR1 as SGDLS and CDR2 as YYNGEE. V trimming: 0 bases; J trimming: 8 bases; junction bases outside the gene matches: 4. The chain employs TRBV9 and TRBJ1-2; TRBD1 matches at 10 bases. The sequence came from a human donor in a cohort sampled during active COVID-19. The material sequenced was peripheral blood. The CDR3 DNA follows: TGTGCCAGCAGCGTAGGGGACAGGGGATGGGGCTACACCTTC. This sequence encodes CASSVGDRGWGYTF.